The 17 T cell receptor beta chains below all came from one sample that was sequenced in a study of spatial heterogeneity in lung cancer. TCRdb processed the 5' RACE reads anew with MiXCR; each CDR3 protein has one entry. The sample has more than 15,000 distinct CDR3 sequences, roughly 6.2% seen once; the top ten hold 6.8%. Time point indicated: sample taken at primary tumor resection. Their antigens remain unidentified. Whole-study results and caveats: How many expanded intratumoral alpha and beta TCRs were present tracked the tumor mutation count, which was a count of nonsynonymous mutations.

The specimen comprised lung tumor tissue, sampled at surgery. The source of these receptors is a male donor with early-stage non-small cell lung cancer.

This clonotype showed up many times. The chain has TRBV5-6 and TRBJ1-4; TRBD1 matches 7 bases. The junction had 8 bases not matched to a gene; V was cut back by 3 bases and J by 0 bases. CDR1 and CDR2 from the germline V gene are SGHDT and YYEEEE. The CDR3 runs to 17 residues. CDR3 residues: CASSSSWDSSTNEKLFF. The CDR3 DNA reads TGTGCCAGCAGCTCCTCCTGGGACAGCTCAACTAATGAAAAACTGTTTTTT.

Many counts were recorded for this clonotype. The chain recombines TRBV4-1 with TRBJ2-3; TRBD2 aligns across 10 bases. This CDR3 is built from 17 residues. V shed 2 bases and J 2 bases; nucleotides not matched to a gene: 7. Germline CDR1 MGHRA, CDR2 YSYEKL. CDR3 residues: CASSQQLAGFDTDTQYF. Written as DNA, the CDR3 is TGCGCCAGCAGCCAACAACTAGCGGGATTTGACACAGATACGCAGTATTTT.

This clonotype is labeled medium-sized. Here the CDR3 reads CASSPDRGWTEAFF. The CDR3 DNA follows: TGCGCCAGCAGCCCGGACAGGGGTTGGACTGAAGCTTTCTTT. The chain is built from TRBV4-3 and TRBJ1-1; 9 positions match TRBD1. J was trimmed by 5 bases and V by 4 bases; bases with no gene match: 5. Germline-derived CDR1 and CDR2 are LGHNA and YSLEER. CDR3 length equals 14 residues.

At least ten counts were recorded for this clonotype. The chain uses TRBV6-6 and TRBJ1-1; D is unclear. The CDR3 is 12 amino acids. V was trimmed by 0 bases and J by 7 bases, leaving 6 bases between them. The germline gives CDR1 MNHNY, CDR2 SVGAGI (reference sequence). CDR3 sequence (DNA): TGTGCCAGCAGTTACTCGGGGAGTGAAGCTTTCTTT. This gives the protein CASSYSGSEAFF.

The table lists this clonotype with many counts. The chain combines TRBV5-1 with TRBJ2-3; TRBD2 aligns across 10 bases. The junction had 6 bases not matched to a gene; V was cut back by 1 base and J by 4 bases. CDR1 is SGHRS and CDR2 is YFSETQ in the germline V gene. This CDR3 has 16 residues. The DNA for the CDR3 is TGCGCCAGCAGCTTGTTCTCTAGCGGGAGCGCAGATACGCAGTATTTT. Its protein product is CASSLFSSGSADTQYF. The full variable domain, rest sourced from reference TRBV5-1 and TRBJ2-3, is KAGVTQTPRYLIKTRGQQVTLSCSPISGHRSVSWYQQTPGQGLQFLFEYFSETQRNKGNFPGRFSGRQFSNSRSEMNVSTLELGDSALYLCASSLFSSGSADTQYFGPGTRLTVL.

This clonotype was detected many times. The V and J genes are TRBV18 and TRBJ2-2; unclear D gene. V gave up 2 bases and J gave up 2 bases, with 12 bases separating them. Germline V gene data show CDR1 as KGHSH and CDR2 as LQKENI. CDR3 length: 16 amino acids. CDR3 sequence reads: CASSPSKTANTGELFF. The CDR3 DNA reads TGTGCCAGCTCACCAAGTAAAACAGCAAACACCGGGGAGCTGTTTTTT.

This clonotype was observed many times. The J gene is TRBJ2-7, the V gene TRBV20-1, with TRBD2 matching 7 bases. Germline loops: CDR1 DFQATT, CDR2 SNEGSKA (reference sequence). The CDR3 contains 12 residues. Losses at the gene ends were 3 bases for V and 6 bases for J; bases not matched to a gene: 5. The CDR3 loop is CSARSGGGEQYF. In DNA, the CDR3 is TGCAGTGCTAGGAGTGGGGGGGGCGAGCAGTACTTC.

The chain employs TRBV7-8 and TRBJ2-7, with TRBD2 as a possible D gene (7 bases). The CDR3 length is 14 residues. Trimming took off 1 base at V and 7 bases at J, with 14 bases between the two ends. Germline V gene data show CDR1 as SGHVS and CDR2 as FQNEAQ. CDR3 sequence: CASSLGGGTEEQYF. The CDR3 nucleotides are TGTGCCAGCAGCTTAGGCGGGGGCACTGAGGAGCAGTACTTC.

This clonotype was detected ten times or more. The CDR3 nucleotides are TGTGCCAGCAGCCAACAAATGGGGACTGGAAACACCATATATTTT. This codes for CASSQQMGTGNTIYF. The V and J genes are TRBV4-2 and TRBJ1-3; D remains unclear. In germline, CDR1 is LGHNA, CDR2 YNFKEQ. The CDR3 spans 15 residues. Trimming cost V 2 bases and J 2 bases, with 10 bases left between them.

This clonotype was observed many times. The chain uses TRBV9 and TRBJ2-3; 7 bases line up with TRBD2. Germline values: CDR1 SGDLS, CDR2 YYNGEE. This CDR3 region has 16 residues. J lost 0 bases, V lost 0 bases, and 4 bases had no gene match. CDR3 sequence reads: CASSVVGSGSTDTQYF. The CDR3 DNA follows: TGTGCCAGCAGCGTAGTCGGTAGCGGGAGCACAGATACGCAGTATTTT.

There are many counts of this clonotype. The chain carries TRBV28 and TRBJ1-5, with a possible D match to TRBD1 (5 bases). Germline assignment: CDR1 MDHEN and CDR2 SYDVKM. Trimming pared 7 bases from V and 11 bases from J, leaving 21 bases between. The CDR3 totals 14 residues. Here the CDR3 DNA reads TGTGCCAGCATACTAGGGGTGGGGGGTTCTTCCCAGCATTTT. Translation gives CASILGVGGSSQHF. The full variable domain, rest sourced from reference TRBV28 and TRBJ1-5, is DVKVTQSSRYLVKRTGEKVFLECVQDMDHENMFWYRQDPGLGLRLIYFSYDVKMKEKGDIPEGYSVSREKKERFSLILESASTNQTSMYLCASILGVGGSSQHFGDGTRLSIL.

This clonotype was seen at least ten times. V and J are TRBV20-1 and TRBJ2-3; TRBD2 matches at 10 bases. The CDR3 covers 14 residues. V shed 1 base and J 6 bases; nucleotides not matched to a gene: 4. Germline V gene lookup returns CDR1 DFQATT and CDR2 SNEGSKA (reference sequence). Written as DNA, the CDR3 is TGCAGTGCTAGAGTGAGCGGGGGGGCGGATACGCAGTATTTT. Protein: CSARVSGGADTQYF.

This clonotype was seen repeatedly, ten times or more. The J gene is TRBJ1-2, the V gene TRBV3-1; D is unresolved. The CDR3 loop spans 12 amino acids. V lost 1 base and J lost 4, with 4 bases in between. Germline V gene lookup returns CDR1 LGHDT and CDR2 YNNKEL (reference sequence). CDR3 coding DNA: TGTGCCAGCAGCCAAGCAGGCTATGGCTACACCTTC. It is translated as CASSQAGYGYTF.

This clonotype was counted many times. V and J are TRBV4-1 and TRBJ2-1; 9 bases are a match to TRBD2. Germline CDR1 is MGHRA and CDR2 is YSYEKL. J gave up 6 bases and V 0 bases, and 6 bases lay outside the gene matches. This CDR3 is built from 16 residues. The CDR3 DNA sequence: TGCGCCAGCAGCCAAGAACCGGGACTAGCACTCAATGAGCAGTTCTTC. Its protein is CASSQEPGLALNEQFF.

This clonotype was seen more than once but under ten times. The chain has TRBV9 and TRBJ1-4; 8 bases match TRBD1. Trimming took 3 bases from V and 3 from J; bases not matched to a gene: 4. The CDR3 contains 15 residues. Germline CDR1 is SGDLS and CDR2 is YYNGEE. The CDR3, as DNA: TGTGCCAGCAGCGGACAGGGGAAGCCTAATGAAAAACTGTTTTTT. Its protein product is CASSGQGKPNEKLFF.

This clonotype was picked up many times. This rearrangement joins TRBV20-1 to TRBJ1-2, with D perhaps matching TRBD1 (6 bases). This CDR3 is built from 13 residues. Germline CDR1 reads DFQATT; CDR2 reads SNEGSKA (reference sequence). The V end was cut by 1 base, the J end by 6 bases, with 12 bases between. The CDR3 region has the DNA TGCAGTGCTAGAGCGCAGGGGCAGGATGGCTACACCTTC. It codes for CSARAQGQDGYTF.

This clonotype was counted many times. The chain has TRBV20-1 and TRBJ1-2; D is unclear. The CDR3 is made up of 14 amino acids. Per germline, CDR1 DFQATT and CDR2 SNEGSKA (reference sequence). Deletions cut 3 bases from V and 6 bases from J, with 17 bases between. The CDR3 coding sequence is TGCAGTGCTAGTCGTTCCGGGTCCGGCGATGGCTACACCTTC. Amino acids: CSASRSGSGDGYTF.